The 26 T cell receptor beta chains listed next were all sequenced from one sample in a study of cytomegalovirus exposure and HLA in healthy donors (dated by TCRdb to about 2017). The protocol used for the library was the immunoSEQ multiplex PCR assay. A mixture of 60 forward primers for TCR Vbeta segments and 13 reverse primers for TCR Jbeta segments was used in the multiplex PCR. TCRdb's version of the immuneACCESS table is confined to in-frame rearrangements and falls short of the full clone set. An unresolved V gene accounts for under half of the shortfall where checked; the remainder is of unknown origin. The sample profile shows roughly 97,000 clones; around 73% of them were found once. 1.5% to 2% of the sample is held by the ten biggest clonotypes. What was sequenced was PBMCs. The receptors stem from a woman aged 40 to 50 in good health and CMV-seronegative.

V usage is TRBV27 and J usage is TRBJ2-7; 7 positions agree with TRBD1. Losses at the gene ends were 8 bases for V and 3 bases for J; bases not matched to a gene: 4. This CDR3 spans 12 amino acids. The V gene's germline CDR1 is MNHEY and CDR2 SMNVEV (reference sequence). The CDR3 here is CASRQGVYEQYF. CDR3 in DNA: TGTGCCAGCCGCCAGGGGGTCTACGAGCAGTACTTC.

The chain employs TRBV19 and TRBJ1-5; tentatively, D is TRBD1 (6 bases). Per germline, CDR1 LNHDA and CDR2 SQIVND (reference sequence). Trimming took 6 bases from V and 7 from J, leaving 16 bases between them. The length of the CDR3 is 14 residues. The chain's CDR3 is CASRTTGLVQPQHF. The CDR3 bases are TGTGCCAGTAGGACCACAGGGCTGGTGCAGCCCCAGCATTTT.

This clone turned up a few times. This chain connects TRBV29-1 to TRBJ1-1; D gene unclear. Germline CDR1 and CDR2: SQVTM and ANQGSEA. There are 17 residues in the CDR3. V lost 1 base to trimming and J lost 5 bases, with 23 bases between them. CDR3 nucleotide sequence: TGCAGCGTTGAAGGTAGATACCCGAAACCTAGAGGGACTGAAGCTTTCTTT. Protein: CSVEGRYPKPRGTEAFF.

The rearrangement links TRBV19 to TRBJ1-1; TRBD1 agrees at 7 bases. The V segment lost 3 bases and the J segment 5 bases; nucleotides outside the gene matches: 18. The germline V gene has CDR1 LNHDA and CDR2 SQIVND (reference sequence). The CDR3 has 18 residues. For the CDR3, the DNA is TGTGCCAGTAGTATTTTGGATCGGACAGGCGTGTTGAGGACTGAAGCTTTCTTT. Protein sequence: CASSILDRTGVLRTEAFF. The whole variable domain, filled in from reference TRBV19 and TRBJ1-1, reads DGGITQSPKYLFRKEGQNVTLSCEQNLNHDAMYWYRQDPGQGLRLIYYSQIVNDFQKGDIAEGYSVSREKKESFPLTVTSAQKNPTAFYLCASSILDRTGVLRTEAFFGQGTRLTVV.

The chain combines TRBV7-2 with TRBJ2-7; 7 nucleotides line up with TRBD2. This CDR3 contains 15 residues. Germline values: CDR1 SGHTA, CDR2 FQGNSA. The V gene end was trimmed by 5 bases and the J gene end by 7 bases; junction bases not matched to a gene: 14. CDR3 sequence (DNA): TGTGCCAGCAGCCCCCAGTTCAGAGCGGGAAGTGAGCAGTACTTC. Protein product: CASSPQFRAGSEQYF.

There are a few counts of this clone. Here the CDR3 reads CAISTTGKSTEAFF. Here the CDR3 DNA reads TGTGCCATCAGTACGACAGGGAAAAGCACTGAAGCTTTCTTT. The rearrangement joins TRBV10-3 to TRBJ1-1; 7 nucleotides align to TRBD1. There are 14 residues in the CDR3. The junction had 7 bases not matched to a gene; V was cut back by 5 bases and J by 4 bases. CDR1 is ENHRY, CDR2 SYGVKD, per germline.

The chain recombines TRBV28 with TRBJ2-2, with TRBD1 identical over 7 bases. The germline V gene has CDR1 MDHEN and CDR2 SYDVKM. V shed 6 bases, J shed 7 bases, and the junction held 14 bases outside the gene matches. This CDR3 spans 16 amino acids. The CDR3 DNA follows: TGTGCCAGCAGCCCCGGGACAGCTACTCCTCGCGGGGAGCTGTTTTTT. It yields the protein CASSPGTATPRGELFF.

The rearrangement joins TRBV29-1 to TRBJ2-1, with 12 bases lining up with TRBD2. After removal of 1 base from V and 7 bases from J, the junction contained 8 bases not matched to a gene. Germline lookup yields CDR1 SQVTM and CDR2 ANQGSEA. This CDR3 contains 16 residues. The CDR3 sequence is CSVEAASGRGLNEQFF. In DNA form, the CDR3 reads TGCAGCGTTGAAGCAGCTAGCGGGAGGGGGTTGAATGAGCAGTTCTTC.

This sequence joins TRBV7-9 and TRBJ2-2; perhaps TRBD2 as D (5 bases). This CDR3 spans 17 amino acids. Trimming took 4 bases from V and 6 from J, leaving 21 bases between them. Per germline, CDR1 SEHNR and CDR2 FQNEAQ (reference sequence). The CDR3 sequence is CASSSPLTHYGAGELFF. CDR3 nucleotide sequence: TGTGCCAGCAGCTCCCCCCTGACGCACTACGGGGCCGGGGAGCTGTTTTTT.

The rearrangement uses TRBV27 and TRBJ1-2; the match to TRBD1 covers 9 bases. Germline loops: CDR1 MNHEY, CDR2 SMNVEV (reference sequence). The CDR3 length is 17 residues. V dropped 4 bases and J dropped 8; count of bases not matched to a gene: 17. Here the CDR3 reads CASSSAHGTGSKGGYTF. The DNA for the CDR3 is TGTGCCAGCAGTTCTGCTCACGGGACAGGGTCGAAGGGGGGCTACACCTTC.

This chain uses TRBV2 with TRBJ2-7, with 9 bases that match TRBD2. Germline V gene lookup returns CDR1 SNHLY and CDR2 FYNNEI. V lost 7 bases and J lost 2; bases outside the gene matches: 9. This CDR3 contains 15 residues. For the CDR3, the DNA is TGTGCCAGCAATCCCTTTAGCGGGAGCCCCTACGAGCAGTACTTC. Translation: CASNPFSGSPYEQYF. The full variable domain, completed using reference TRBV2 and TRBJ2-7, is EPEVTQTPSHQVTQMGQEVILRCVPISNHLYFYWYRQILGQKVEFLVSFYNNEISEKSEIFDDQFSVERPDGSNFTLKIRSTKLEDSAMYFCASNPFSGSPYEQYFGPGTRLTVT.

The chain couples TRBV27 to TRBJ2-7; 8 positions match TRBD2. V was pared by 6 bases and J by 5 bases, with 9 bases of the junction left unmatched. Germline values: CDR1 MNHEY, CDR2 SMNVEV (reference sequence). The CDR3 has 14 amino acids. The CDR3 spells CASSGRGYTDEQYF. CDR3 sequence (DNA): TGTGCCAGCAGCGGGAGGGGTTATACGGACGAGCAGTACTTC.

This chain uses TRBV5-4 with TRBJ1-2; 10 bases agree with TRBD1. Losses at the gene ends were 3 bases for V and 3 bases for J; bases not matched to a gene: 5. CDR3 size: 15 residues. CDR1 is SGHNT and CDR2 is YYREEE in the germline V gene (reference sequence). The CDR3 loop is CASSSRTGGDYGYTF. In DNA form, the CDR3 reads TGTGCCAGCAGCTCTCGGACAGGGGGGGACTATGGCTACACCTTC.

This clone appeared a few times. The chain combines TRBV19 with TRBJ2-7, with 8 bases matching TRBD2. The CDR3 length is 13 residues. V trimming: 8 bases; J trimming: 2 bases; junction bases outside the gene matches: 5. The V gene's germline CDR1 is LNHDA and CDR2 SQIVND (reference sequence). In nucleotides, the CDR3 is TGTGCCAGTTCACCGGGAGGGCCCTACGAGCAGTACTTC. It codes for CASSPGGPYEQYF.

The chain joins TRBV5-1 to TRBJ2-2; 8 bases match TRBD1. The CDR3 is made up of 16 amino acids. In germline, CDR1 is SGHRS, CDR2 YFSETQ. With V trimmed by 0 bases and J by 3 bases, 4 bases remained unmatched. This CDR3 is CASSLEGQAYTGELFF. DNA for the CDR3: TGCGCCAGCAGCTTGGAGGGACAGGCTTACACCGGGGAGCTGTTTTTT.

V is TRBV12-2 and J is TRBJ2-3; TRBD1, the table's D call, lacks a check against the DNA. TRBV12-2 is listed as a pseudogene. CDR3 length: 15 residues. The CDR3 loop reads CASRLIAEGADTQYF. CDR3 in DNA: TGTGCAAGTCGCTTAATCGCGGAGGGGGCGGATACGCAGTATTTT.

The V gene is TRBV11-3, the J gene TRBJ1-1, with D tentatively TRBD1 (6 bases). The V and J ends lost 4 bases and 0 bases respectively, with 9 bases between them. CDR3 length equals 14 residues. From germline, CDR1 is SGHNT and CDR2 YENEEA. CDR3 sequence (DNA): TGTGCCAGCAGCTCAGGGGCCGTGAACACTGAAGCTTTCTTT. Its translation: CASSSGAVNTEAFF.

The V call is TRBV11-2, the J call TRBJ2-7, with 9 bases aligning to TRBD1. V trimming: 0 bases; J trimming: 8 bases; junction bases outside the gene matches: 11. There are 16 residues in the CDR3. From germline, CDR1 is SGHAT and CDR2 FQNNGV. The CDR3 protein is CASSLEPGQGLTKQYF. The CDR3 DNA follows: TGTGCCAGCAGCTTAGAACCGGGACAGGGACTAACGAAGCAGTACTTC.

The rearrangement joins TRBV28 to TRBJ2-2, with 8 bases that match TRBD1. Germline CDR1 is MDHEN and CDR2 is SYDVKM. This CDR3 has 16 residues. Unmatched junction bases numbered 4, after V lost 4 bases and J lost 0 bases. The CDR3 DNA follows: TGTGCCAGCAGTTCCCAGGGGGCCACGAACACCGGGGAGCTGTTTTTT. Its protein is CASSSQGATNTGELFF.

This chain connects TRBV19 to TRBJ2-1, with TRBD2 as a possible D gene (6 bases). This CDR3 has 16 residues. Trimming removed 3 bases from V and 0 bases from J, with 12 bases in between. Germline CDR1 is LNHDA and CDR2 is SQIVND (reference sequence). The CDR3: CASSIGLGGSYNEQFF. The CDR3 bases are TGTGCCAGTAGTATTGGACTGGGAGGCTCCTACAATGAGCAGTTCTTC.

The V and J genes are TRBV2 and TRBJ1-6; D uncertain. Trimming cost V 7 bases and J 0 bases, with 10 bases left between them. The CDR3 is 15 residues long. Germline V gene data show CDR1 as SNHLY and CDR2 as FYNNEI. CDR3 sequence: CASKRANSYNSPLHF. The CDR3 DNA sequence: TGTGCCAGCAAGCGCGCCAACTCCTATAATTCACCCCTCCACTTT. The complete variable domain, with remaining parts taken from reference TRBV2 and TRBJ1-6, reads EPEVTQTPSHQVTQMGQEVILRCVPISNHLYFYWYRQILGQKVEFLVSFYNNEISEKSEIFDDQFSVERPDGSNFTLKIRSTKLEDSAMYFCASKRANSYNSPLHFGNGTRLTVT.

This clone was counted a few times. The V gene is TRBV29-1, the J gene TRBJ1-1, with 7 bases that match TRBD1. The V gene's germline CDR1 is SQVTM and CDR2 ANQGSEA. J lost 10 bases, V lost 6 bases, and 5 bases had no gene match. This CDR3 comprises 10 residues. DNA of the CDR3: TGCAGCGTGGGGACAGAGCGAGCTTTCTTT. Translation: CSVGTERAFF.

The J gene is TRBJ1-4, the V gene TRBV7-9, with 9 bases aligning to TRBD1. The V gene's germline CDR1 is SEHNR and CDR2 FQNEAQ (reference sequence). The CDR3 sequence is 14 residues long. V shed 4 bases and J 8 bases; nucleotides not matched to a gene: 5. The DNA of the CDR3 is TGTGCCAGCAGCTCGGACAGGGGATTCGAAAAACTGTTTTTT. Protein: CASSSDRGFEKLFF.

The gene calls are TRBV19 and TRBJ2-5; 9 bases are a match to TRBD1. Germline V gene data show CDR1 as LNHDA and CDR2 as SQIVND (reference sequence). With 5 bases clipped from V and 1 base from J, the junction kept 8 bases outside the gene matches. This CDR3 comprises 16 residues. The CDR3 region is CASSRGQGRIQETQYF. CDR3 DNA: TGTGCCAGTAGTCGTGGACAGGGGAGAATCCAAGAGACCCAGTACTTC.

The J gene is TRBJ1-3, the V gene TRBV4-3; possibly TRBD1 for D (5 bases). The germline V gene encodes CDR1 LGHNA and CDR2 YSLEER. Trimming shortened V by 4 bases and J by 0 bases, and 7 bases separated the two germline ends. The CDR3 contains 14 residues. The CDR3 loop is CASSPGFSGNTIYF. DNA for the CDR3: TGCGCCAGCAGCCCAGGGTTCTCTGGAAACACCATATATTTT.

The chain couples TRBV28 to TRBJ2-1; D unclear. CDR1 is MDHEN and CDR2 is SYDVKM in the germline V gene. The ends were cut back, 5 bases at V and 2 bases at J, with 4 bases in the middle. This CDR3 is built from 12 residues. The CDR3 DNA reads TGTGCCAGCAGTCCCACCTACAATGAGCAGTTCTTC. This gives the protein CASSPTYNEQFF.